Listed below are T cell receptor beta chains from one sample, sequenced in a study of CD8 T cells in ankylosing spondylitis. A single record per CDR3 protein comes from TCRdb applying MiXCR to the 5' RACE reads. The data contain about 400,000 distinct CDR3 sequences, about 20% of them seen just once; the ten biggest clones take up around 13%. Sequencing was performed on blood, either unsorted or a sorted T cell fraction (not recorded which). The receptor source for this set is a male donor with ankylosing spondylitis or in good health (not recorded which). CDR3s include the opening cysteine and the closing phenylalanine or tryptophan. The D gene is left open where the match is weak. Expanded clones are given a class, and other clones once, few, many or no size at all.

J: TRBJ1-1; size: -; D: TRBD1; V: TRBV29-1; DNA: TGCAGCGCGGACAGGGCTGAAGCTTTCTTT; CDR3: CSADRAEAFF
J: TRBJ2-7; size: few; D: -; V: TRBV30; DNA: TGTGCCTGGGTCTCGGGGGAGGCCTACGAGCAGTACTTC; CDR3: CAWVSGEAYEQYF
J: TRBJ2-2; size: -; D: -; V: TRBV29-1; DNA: TGCAGCGTTGTCGCGACGGGGACCGGGGAGCTGTTTTTT; CDR3: CSVVATGTGELFF
J: TRBJ2-2; size: -; D: -; V: TRBV12-3/TRBV12-4; DNA: TGTGCCAGCAGTCCCCTTTTAGGGGGTAACACCGGGGAGCTGTTTTTT; CDR3: CASSPLLGGNTGELFF
J: TRBJ2-3; size: -; D: -; V: TRBV4-1; DNA: TGCGCCAGCAGCCAAGAGCCCTATACAGATACGCAGTATTTT; CDR3: CASSQEPYTDTQYF
J: TRBJ2-7; size: -; D: -; V: TRBV2; DNA: TGTGCCAGCGGGGAGAGGGGGTCGGGGGATGAGCAGTACTTC; CDR3: CASGERGSGDEQYF
J: TRBJ2-1; size: few; D: TRBD1; V: TRBV13; DNA: TGTGCCAGCAGCTTACTGACAGGGGGCCTTGGTAATAGTGAGCAGTTCTTC; CDR3: CASSLLTGGLGNSEQFF
J: TRBJ2-1; size: -; D: -; V: TRBV10-3; DNA: TGTGCCATCAGTGTTGAGGGTGGTTTCTACAATGAGCAGTTCTTC; CDR3: CAISVEGGFYNEQFF
J: TRBJ2-5; size: many; D: -; V: TRBV29-1; DNA: TGCAGCGTTGATAGCGGTTCCCAAGAGACCCAGTACTTC; CDR3: CSVDSGSQETQYF
J: TRBJ2-1; size: few; D: TRBD2; V: TRBV7-9; DNA: TGTGCCAGCAGCAGTAGCGGGGGGCGTACGAATGAGCAGTTCTTC; CDR3: CASSSSGGRTNEQFF
J: TRBJ2-3; size: few; D: -; V: TRBV12-3/TRBV12-4; DNA: TGTGCCAGCAGTTTGGGCTACGGCACAGATACGCAGTATTTT; CDR3: CASSLGYGTDTQYF
J: TRBJ2-1; size: once; D: -; V: TRBV12-3/TRBV12-4; DNA: TGTGCCAGCAGTTTGGGGGTTGTGGATGAGCAGTTCTTC; CDR3: CASSLGVVDEQFF
J: TRBJ2-1; size: few; D: TRBD2; V: TRBV7-6; DNA: TGTGCCAGCAGCTCCGGACTAGCGGGGGTGGATGAGCAGTTCTTC; CDR3: CASSSGLAGVDEQFF
J: TRBJ1-2; size: few; D: -; V: TRBV29-1; DNA: TGCAGCGTTGAAGACGGGGGAGGGTCTAACTATGGCTACACCTTC; CDR3: CSVEDGGGSNYGYTF
J: TRBJ2-3; size: -; D: -; V: TRBV9; DNA: TGTGCCAGCAGCGTAGAGGGGCGGTTTGTCACAGATACGCAGTATTTT; CDR3: CASSVEGRFVTDTQYF
J: TRBJ1-2; size: -; D: -; V: TRBV29-1; DNA: TGCAGCGTTCTTCCCACAGGGACGGCTAACTATGGCTACACCTTC; CDR3: CSVLPTGTANYGYTF
J: TRBJ1-3; size: -; D: -; V: TRBV20-1; DNA: TGCAGTGCTAGAGATTTGGGGGGTATGGGAAACACCATATATTTT; CDR3: CSARDLGGMGNTIYF
J: TRBJ2-7; size: few; D: TRBD2; V: TRBV3-1; DNA: TGTGCCAGCAGCCAGGGACTAGCGGATAGCTCCTACGAGCAGTACTTC; CDR3: CASSQGLADSSYEQYF
J: TRBJ1-2; size: -; D: TRBD1; V: TRBV11-2; DNA: TGTGCCAGCAGCCCAGAGACAGGGACCTATGGCTACACCTTC; CDR3: CASSPETGTYGYTF
J: TRBJ2-2; size: -; D: -; V: TRBV6-2/TRBV6-3; DNA: TGTGCCAGCTCTGGCAGATTGGGGGAGCTGTTTTTT; CDR3: CASSGRLGELFF
J: TRBJ2-1; size: many; D: TRBD1; V: TRBV7-9; DNA: TGTGCCAGCAGCCTTCGGGACAGGGGCTACAATGAGCAGTTCTTC; CDR3: CASSLRDRGYNEQFF
J: TRBJ2-7; size: few; D: -; V: TRBV7-9; DNA: TGTGCCAGCAGCCCTCGTGGGGCGGATGGGGACGAGCAGTACTTC; CDR3: CASSPRGADGDEQYF